A selection of T cell receptor beta chains follows, all from one sample in a study of blood T cell repertoires in COVID-19. Only in-frame clones appear in the TCRdb table, and some are missing; sequencing was by immunoSEQ multiplex PCR. This sample has 130,000 or so clones, with about 84% found just once. Source material: peripheral blood. The origin of the receptors is a woman in her sixties or seventies with acute or convalescent COVID-19. The CDR3 runs from the conserved cysteine through the conserved F or W. A D gene is named only where the DNA matches it firmly. Not every row has a clone size; where given, it reads once, few, many or a size class.

cdr3_aa,cdr3_nt,v_call,d_call,clone_size,j_call
CASSTRDRGRAGELFF,TGTGCCAGCAGCACCCGGGACAGGGGACGGGCCGGGGAGCTGTTTTTT,TRBV7-8,TRBD1,NA,TRBJ2-2
CASSEYGLGGSYNEQFF,TGTGCCAGCAGTGAATATGGACTGGGGGGGTCCTACAATGAGCAGTTCTTC,TRBV25-1,TRBD2,NA,TRBJ2-1
CAISEVRTSGDTGELFF,TGTGCCATCAGTGAAGTTCGGACTAGCGGGGACACCGGGGAGCTGTTTTTT,TRBV10-3,TRBD2,NA,TRBJ2-2
CASSQGWSSSYNSPLHF,TGCGCCAGCAGCCAAGGATGGTCCAGCTCCTATAATTCACCCCTCCACTTT,TRBV4-1,NA,NA,TRBJ1-6
CASSQGAGEKETQYF,TGTGCCAGCAGCCAAGGGGCGGGGGAGAAAGAGACCCAGTACTTC,TRBV3-1/TRBV3-2,TRBD2,once,TRBJ2-5
CASSLERGGAYEQFF,TGTGCCAGCAGCTTAGAGCGGGGGGGAGCTTATGAGCAGTTCTTC,TRBV11-2,TRBD2,NA,TRBJ2-1
CASEIGTGADYGYTF,TGCGCCAGCGAGATAGGGACAGGCGCGGACTATGGCTACACCTTC,TRBV5-1,TRBD1,NA,TRBJ1-2
CASSPYRTGTFTIYF,TGTGCCAGCAGTCCGTACAGGACAGGGACATTCACCATATATTTT,TRBV2,TRBD1,NA,TRBJ1-3
CASSAQIQGPMHTEAFF,TGTGCCAGCAGCGCACAAATACAGGGACCTATGCACACTGAAGCTTTCTTT,TRBV11-2,NA,NA,TRBJ1-1
CASSIRGLAGDTDTQYF,TGTGCCAGTAGTATAAGGGGACTAGCGGGGGACACAGATACGCAGTATTTT,TRBV19,TRBD2,NA,TRBJ2-3
CASSKTTGGGETQYF,TGTGCCAGCAGCAAAACAACAGGGGGCGGAGAGACCCAGTACTTC,TRBV5-4,TRBD1,NA,TRBJ2-5
CATKVGLNQPQHF,TGTGCCACGAAAGTGGGACTTAATCAGCCCCAGCATTTT,TRBV19,NA,few,TRBJ1-5
CASSQGTGFGTNEKLFF,TGTGCCAGCAGCCAAGGGACGGGGTTCGGAACTAATGAAAAACTGTTTTTT,TRBV3-1/TRBV3-2,NA,once,TRBJ1-4
CASSARLGDYGYTF,TGCGCCAGCAGCGCCCGACTTGGAGACTATGGCTACACCTTC,TRBV10-2,NA,NA,TRBJ1-2
CASRQGVTTGELFF,TGTGCCAGCAGGCAGGGGGTGACAACCGGGGAGCTGTTTTTT,TRBV2,TRBD1,NA,TRBJ2-2
CASSYSGQGDYGYTF,TGTGCCAGCAGTTACTCGGGACAGGGGGACTATGGCTACACCTTC,TRBV6-5,TRBD1,NA,TRBJ1-2
CASSPGDRAAFF,TGTGCCAGCTCACCAGGGGACAGGGCAGCTTTCTTT,TRBV18,TRBD1,NA,TRBJ1-1
CATSGRQGPNYGYTF,TGTGCCACCAGTGGAAGACAGGGCCCCAACTATGGCTACACCTTC,TRBV24-1,TRBD1,few,TRBJ1-2